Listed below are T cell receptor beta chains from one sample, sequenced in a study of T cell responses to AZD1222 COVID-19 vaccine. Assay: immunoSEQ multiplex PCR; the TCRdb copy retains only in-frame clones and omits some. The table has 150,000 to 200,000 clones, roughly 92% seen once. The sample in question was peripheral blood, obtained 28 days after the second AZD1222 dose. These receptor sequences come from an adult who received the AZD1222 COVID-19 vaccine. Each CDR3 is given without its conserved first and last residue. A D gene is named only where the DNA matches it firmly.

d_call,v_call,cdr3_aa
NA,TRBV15,AIGLGIRTDTQY
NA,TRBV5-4,ASSLGGTASTDTQY
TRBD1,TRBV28,ASSEDRSSYNSPLH
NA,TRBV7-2,ASSLRVLGGADTDTQY
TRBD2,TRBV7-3,ASSPGLAYNEQF
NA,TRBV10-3,AIKGAYSTDTQY
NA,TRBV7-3,ASSPDGNNYGYT
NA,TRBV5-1,ASSHLGWGNTGELF
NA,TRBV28,ASKRGPRGGSYNSPLH
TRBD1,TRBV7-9,ASSLAGQGFPSGANVLT
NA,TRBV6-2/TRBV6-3,ASSQGLSTEAF
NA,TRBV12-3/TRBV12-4,ASSFTTGNTIY
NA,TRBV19,ASTTEWGSGNTIY
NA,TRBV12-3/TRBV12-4,ASRKGNEQF
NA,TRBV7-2,ASSPVQGGAF
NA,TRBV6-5,ASSYTRGGYEQF
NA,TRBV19,ASSIAVDYEQY
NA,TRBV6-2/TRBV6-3,ASSPPSGANVLT
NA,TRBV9,ASSGDLGSSTQY
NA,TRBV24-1,ATPNSGNTIY
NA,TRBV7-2,ASTRDRRDYGYT
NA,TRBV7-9,ASSPDYPTNLN
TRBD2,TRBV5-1,ASSSPGRGDTGELF
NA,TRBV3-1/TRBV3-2,ASSQDLVNTEAF
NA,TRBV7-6,ASSLYAGELF
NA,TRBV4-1,ASSQELPVHQPQH
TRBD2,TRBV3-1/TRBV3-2,ASSQESSGGSSYEQY
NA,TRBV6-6,ASSYWSYSNQPQH
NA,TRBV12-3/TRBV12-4,ASSLSPEAF
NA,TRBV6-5,ASRSRQSTNEKLF